This T cell receptor beta chain was identified during a study of T cells in Graves' hyperthyroidism and ophthalmopathy. Amplified TCR beta CDR3 regions derived from RNA transcripts. A first-round RT-PCR of the TCR CDR3 used the HTBI primer set. TCRdb re-called the multiplex PCR reads with MiXCR, one entry per CDR3 protein. The profile covers fewer than 450,000 distinct CDR3 sequences, with about 14% appearing a single time and approximately 29% taken by the ten largest. The germline gives CDR1 MDHEN, CDR2 SYDVKM. The CDR3 is 11 amino acids. V shed 6 bases and J 18 bases; nucleotides not matched to a gene: 8.

Sequencing used blood. This chain connects TRBV28 to TRBJ1-6, with 7 positions matching TRBD1. The sequence was obtained from a man aged 45 to 65 with Graves' ophthalmopathy. Here the CDR3 DNA reads TGTGCCAGCAGCTCGGGACAGTCCCCCCACTTT. It codes for CASSSGQSPHF.